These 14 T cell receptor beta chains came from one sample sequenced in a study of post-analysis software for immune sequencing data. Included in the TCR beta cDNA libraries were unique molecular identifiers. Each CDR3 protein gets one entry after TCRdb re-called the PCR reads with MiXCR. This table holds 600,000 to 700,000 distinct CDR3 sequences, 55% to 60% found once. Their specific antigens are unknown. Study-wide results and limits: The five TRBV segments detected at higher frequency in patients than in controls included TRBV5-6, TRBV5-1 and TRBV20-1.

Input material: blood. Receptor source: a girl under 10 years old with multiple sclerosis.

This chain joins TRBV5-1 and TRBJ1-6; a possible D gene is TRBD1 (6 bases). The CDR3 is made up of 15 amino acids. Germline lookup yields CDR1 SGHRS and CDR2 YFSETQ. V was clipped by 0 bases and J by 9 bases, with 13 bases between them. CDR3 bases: TGCGCCAGCAGCTTGGAAACAGGGACGACTTCACCCCTCCACTTT. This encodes CASSLETGTTSPLHF.

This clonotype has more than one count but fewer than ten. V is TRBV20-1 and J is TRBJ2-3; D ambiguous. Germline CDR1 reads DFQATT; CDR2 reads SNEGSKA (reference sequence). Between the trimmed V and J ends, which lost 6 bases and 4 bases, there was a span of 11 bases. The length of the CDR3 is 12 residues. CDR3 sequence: CSARPAADTQYF. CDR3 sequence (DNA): TGCAGTGCGAGACCGGCGGCAGATACGCAGTATTTT.

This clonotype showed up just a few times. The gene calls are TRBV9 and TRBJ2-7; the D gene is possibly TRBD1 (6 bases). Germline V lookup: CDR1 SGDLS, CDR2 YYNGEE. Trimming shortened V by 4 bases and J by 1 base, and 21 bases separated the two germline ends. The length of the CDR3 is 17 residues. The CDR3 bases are TGTGCCAGCAGCCCTCATGACAGGCAAGGAAGTTCCTACGAGCAGTACTTC. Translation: CASSPHDRQGSSYEQYF.

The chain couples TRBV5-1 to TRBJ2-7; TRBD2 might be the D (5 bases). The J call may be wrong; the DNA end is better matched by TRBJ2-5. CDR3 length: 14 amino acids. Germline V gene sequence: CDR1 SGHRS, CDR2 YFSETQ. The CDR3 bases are TGCGCCAGCAGCTTGCGTGGGAGTTCAGAGACCCAGTACTTC. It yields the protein CASSLRGSSETQYF.

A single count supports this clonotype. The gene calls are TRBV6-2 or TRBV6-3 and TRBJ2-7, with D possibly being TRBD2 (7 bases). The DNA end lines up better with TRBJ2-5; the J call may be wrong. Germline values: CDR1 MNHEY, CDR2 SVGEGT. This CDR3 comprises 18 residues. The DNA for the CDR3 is TGTGCCAGCAGTTCAAACAGGGAAGTCGGACTAGTGGGGGGGACCCAGTACTTC. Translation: CASSSNREVGLVGGTQYF.

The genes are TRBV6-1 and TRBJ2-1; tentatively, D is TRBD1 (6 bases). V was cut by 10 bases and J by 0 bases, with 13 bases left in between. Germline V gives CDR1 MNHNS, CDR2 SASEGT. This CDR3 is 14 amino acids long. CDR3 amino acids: CATGTLVSYNEQFF. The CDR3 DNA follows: TGTGCCACTGGGACACTAGTCTCCTACAATGAGCAGTTCTTC.

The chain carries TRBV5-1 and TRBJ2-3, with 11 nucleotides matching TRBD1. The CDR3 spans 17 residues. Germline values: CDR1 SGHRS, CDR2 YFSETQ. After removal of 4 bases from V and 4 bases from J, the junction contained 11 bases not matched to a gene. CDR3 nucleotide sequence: TGCGCCAGCAGCCTTACCGGGACAGGGGGTGTCGCAGATACGCAGTATTTT. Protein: CASSLTGTGGVADTQYF.

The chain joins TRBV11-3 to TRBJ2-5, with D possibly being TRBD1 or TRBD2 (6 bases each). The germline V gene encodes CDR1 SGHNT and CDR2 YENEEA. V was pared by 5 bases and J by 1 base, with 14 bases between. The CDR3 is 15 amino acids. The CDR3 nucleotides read TGTGCCAGCAGCATGGGGGCGGGGCGCCAAGAGACCCAGTACTTC. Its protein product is CASSMGAGRQETQYF.

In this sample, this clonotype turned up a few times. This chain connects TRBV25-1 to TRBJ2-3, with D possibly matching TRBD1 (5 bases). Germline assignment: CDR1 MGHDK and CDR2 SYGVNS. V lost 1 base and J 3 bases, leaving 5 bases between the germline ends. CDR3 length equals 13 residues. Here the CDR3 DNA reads TGTGCCAGCAGTGAATCAGGGACAGATACGCAGTATTTT. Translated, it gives CASSESGTDTQYF.

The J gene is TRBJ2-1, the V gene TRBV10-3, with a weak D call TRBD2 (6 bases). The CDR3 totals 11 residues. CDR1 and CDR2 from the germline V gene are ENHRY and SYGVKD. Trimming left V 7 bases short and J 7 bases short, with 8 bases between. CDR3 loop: CAINGGNEQFF. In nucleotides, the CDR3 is TGTGCCATCAATGGGGGGAATGAGCAGTTCTTC.

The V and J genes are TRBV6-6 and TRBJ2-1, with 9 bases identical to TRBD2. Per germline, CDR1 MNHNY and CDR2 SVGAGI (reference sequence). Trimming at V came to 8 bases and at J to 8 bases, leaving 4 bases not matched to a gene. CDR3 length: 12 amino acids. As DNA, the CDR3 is TGTGCCAGCTGGGTAGCGGGGGATGAGCAGTTCTTC. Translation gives CASWVAGDEQFF.

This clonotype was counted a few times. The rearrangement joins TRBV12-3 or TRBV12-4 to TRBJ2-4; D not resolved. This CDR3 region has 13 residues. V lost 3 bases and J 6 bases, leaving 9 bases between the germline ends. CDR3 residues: CASSLAAPNIQYF. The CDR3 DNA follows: TGTGCCAGCAGTTTGGCGGCTCCAAACATTCAGTACTTC.

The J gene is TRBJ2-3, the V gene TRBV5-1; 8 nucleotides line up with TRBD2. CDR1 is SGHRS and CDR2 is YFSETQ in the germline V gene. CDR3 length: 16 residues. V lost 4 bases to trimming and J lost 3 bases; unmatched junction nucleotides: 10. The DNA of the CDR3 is TGCGCCAGCAGCAGGGCAGCGGGAGCCGGAACAGATACGCAGTATTTT. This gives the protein CASSRAAGAGTDTQYF.

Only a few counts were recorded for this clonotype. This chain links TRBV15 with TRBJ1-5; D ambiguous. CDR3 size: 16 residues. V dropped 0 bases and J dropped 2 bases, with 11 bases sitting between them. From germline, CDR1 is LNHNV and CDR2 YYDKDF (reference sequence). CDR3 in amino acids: CATSRDNRAGNQPQHF. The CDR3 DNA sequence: TGTGCCACCAGCAGAGATAACCGGGCTGGCAATCAGCCCCAGCATTTT.